This T cell receptor (beta chain) was captured by sequencing in a study of blood T cell repertoires in COVID-19. Whole-study context: The United States, Italy and Spain supplied acute and convalescent COVID-19 samples. Sources were T cells, B-cell-depleted T cells, or PBMCs; the material itself was cDNA or gDNA.

TCRdb's table, derived via immunoSEQ multiplex PCR, lists solely in-frame clones and lacks some. The table shows fewer than 85,000 clones, with around 79% occurring only once. The germline gives CDR1 MNHEY, CDR2 SVGAGI. This CDR3 is built from 15 residues. V was clipped by 6 bases and J by 3 bases, with 18 bases between them. This TCR came from a man between 60 and 75 years old with active or convalescent COVID-19. The chain employs TRBV6-5 and TRBJ2-7, with D unresolved. Sequences were obtained from peripheral blood. CDR3 in DNA: TGTGCCAGCAGCCGACCGTCAGGCATGGGCTACGAGCAGTACTTC. It specifies CASSRPSGMGYEQYF.